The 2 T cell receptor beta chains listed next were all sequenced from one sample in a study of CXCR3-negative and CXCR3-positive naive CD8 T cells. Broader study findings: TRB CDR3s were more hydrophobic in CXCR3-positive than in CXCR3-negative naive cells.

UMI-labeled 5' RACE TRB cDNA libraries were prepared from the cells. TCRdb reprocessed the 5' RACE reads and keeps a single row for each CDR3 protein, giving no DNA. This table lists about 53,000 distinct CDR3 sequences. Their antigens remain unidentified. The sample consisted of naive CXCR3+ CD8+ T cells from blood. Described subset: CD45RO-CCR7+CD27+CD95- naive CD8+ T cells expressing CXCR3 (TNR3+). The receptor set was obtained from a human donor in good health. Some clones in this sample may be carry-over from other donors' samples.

CDR3 region: CSVGVAGLSNQPQHF. V and J are TRBV29-1 and TRBJ1-5. The CDR3 has 15 residues. CDR1 is SQVTM and CDR2 is ANQGSEA in the germline V gene. Based on the CDR3 plus reference TRBV29-1 and TRBJ1-5, the full variable domain is SAVISQKPSRDICQRGTSLTIQCQVDSQVTMMFWYRQQPGQSLTLIATANQGSEATYESGFVIDKFPISRPNLTFSTLTVSNMSPEDSSIYLCSVGVAGLSNQPQHFGDGTRLSIL.

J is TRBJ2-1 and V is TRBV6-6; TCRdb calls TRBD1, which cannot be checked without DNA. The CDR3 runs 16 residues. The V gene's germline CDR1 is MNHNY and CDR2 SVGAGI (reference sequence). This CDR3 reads CASSPLDREGRNEQFF.